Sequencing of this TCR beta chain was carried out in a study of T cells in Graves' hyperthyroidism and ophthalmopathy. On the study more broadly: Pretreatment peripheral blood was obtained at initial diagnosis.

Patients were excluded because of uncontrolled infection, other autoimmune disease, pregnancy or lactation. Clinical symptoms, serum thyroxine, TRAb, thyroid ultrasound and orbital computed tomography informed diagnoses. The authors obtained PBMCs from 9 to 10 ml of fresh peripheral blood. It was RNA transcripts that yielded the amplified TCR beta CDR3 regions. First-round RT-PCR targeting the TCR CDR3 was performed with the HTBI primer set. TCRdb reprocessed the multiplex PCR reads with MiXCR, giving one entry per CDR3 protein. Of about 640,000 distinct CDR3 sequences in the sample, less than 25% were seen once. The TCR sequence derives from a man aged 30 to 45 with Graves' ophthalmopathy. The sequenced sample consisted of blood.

The CDR3 region has the DNA TGTGCCAGCAGTGAGACAGGTTCTGAAGCTTTCTTT. Translation: CASSETGSEAFF. The V and J genes are TRBV6-1 and TRBJ1-1; a possible D gene is TRBD1 (6 bases). Trimming removed 3 bases at V and 6 bases at J, with 8 bases between. CDR3 length: 12 amino acids. Per the germline V gene, CDR1 is MNHNS and CDR2 is SASEGT.